The clone carrying this T cell receptor beta chain was recorded at least ten times. Its target is not known. Each CDR3 protein gets one entry after TCRdb re-called the 5' RACE reads with MiXCR. The table records about 360,000 distinct CDR3 sequences, around 6.5% of them present only once. The data belong to a study of T cells after yellow fever vaccination. Study background: The authors prepared low-cell-number fractions using SMART-Seq v4 Ultra Low Input. General study results and limits: Contaminating bulk clonotypes could be abundant in FACS-sorted repertoires. By day 5 rather than day 15, the secondary response had peaked, though it was weaker.

Germline CDR1 and CDR2: SGHRS and YFSETQ. The CDR3 runs to 14 residues. V dropped 7 bases and J dropped 4 bases, with 17 bases sitting between them. This chain uses TRBV5-1 with TRBJ1-1; unclear D gene. The TCR sequence derives from a man aged 30 to 39 who received the YFV17D yellow fever vaccine. Sample: PBMCs, taken 5 days after the yellow fever booster vaccination. The CDR3 nucleotides read TGCGCCAGCCGCCTCGACCCAGGAGTCACTGAAGCTTTCTTT. Protein sequence: CASRLDPGVTEAFF.